This T cell receptor (beta chain) was captured by sequencing in a study of T cell responses to AZD1222 COVID-19 vaccine (dated by TCRdb to the early 2020s). Broadly, across the study: AZD1222 recipients whose second dose came at about 4 weeks and those whose second dose came at about 12 weeks were combined into one group, since spike-specific TCR depth and breadth did not differ between the two schedules. TCR sequencing was performed for about 250 trial participants, of whom some 200 were given two doses of AZD1222 and some 26 were given two doses of MenACWY control vaccine. Enrollment into the trials was organized by age into subgroups of 18-55, 56-69 and 70-plus years, and those subgroups contained about 160, 30 and 59 TCR-sequenced participants, respectively. Study-wide findings and limitations: In the small 56-69-year group, the increase in depth fell short of significance, most likely because of low power. Nearly half of unique spike-specific TCRs reportedly recognized epitopes outside regions mutated in the B.1.351 and B.1.1.7 variants. The vaccine-associated CD4 TCRs covered the entire spike protein, and the dominant responses fell in regions 160-218 and 743-854. Because no day 14 peak-response samples were available, repertoires were characterized only after the peak T cell response. Spike-specific TCR breadth and depth rose significantly after two AZD1222 doses compared with day 0 and with MenACWY recipients. Conclusions about previously exposed vaccinees were limited because only five to seven AZD1222 recipients were SARS-CoV-2 seropositive at baseline. Participants were mostly white British, with more females than males. The authors suggested clonal diversity may have been underestimated.

With respect to this clone: The clone's antigen remains unknown. The input lacks base qualities; no much larger clone sits a single base away.

Reading the germline V gene gives CDR1 SGDLS and CDR2 YYNGEE. V loses 2 bases of germline sequence and J loses 8 bases, and the interval between the two ends is 13 bases. Measured from the cysteine to the phenylalanine, the CDR3 is 13 residues long. Kept here is only the CDR3 DNA, which spans 39 bases and is read in frame from base 1. This specimen's time point label, interpreted: baseline before first vaccination. The vaccinee samples were drawn from two UK trials, COV001 and COV002, one of which was a single-blind randomized controlled phase 2/3 trial testing AZD1222 (ChAdOx1 nCoV-19) in healthy adults. For TCRbeta chain sequencing, PBMC samples were collected from trial participants at day 0 and at day 28 after the second dose. The CDR3 regions of human TCRbeta chains were analyzed by immunosequencing. The original methods were these. Repertoire TCRs were matched against a reference library of SARS-CoV-2-specific TCRs generated with the MIRA antigen-specificity platform. Breadth was defined as the fraction of unique TCRs that were SARS-CoV-2-associated. Depth was defined as the fraction of total T cells that were SARS-CoV-2-associated. Using the MIRA data, each spike-specific TCR was mapped to the spike region that the TCR reacts to and placed in a CD4 or CD8 class. Log10-transformed breadth and depth values were compared by one-way ANOVA with Sidak's multiple comparisons tests. TCRdb limited this immuneACCESS table to in-frame rearrangements with V and J called. A share of clones is missing; checked studies link under half to unresolved V genes, and the rest is unexplained. V, J and clone size derive from that table, while D and trimming were established from the DNA sequence. Across this sample there are roughly 150,000 clones, with more than 70% seen only once. Roughly 2% of the sample belongs to the ten largest clones.

This chain is built from TRBV9 and TRBJ1-1, with the D segment identity uncertain. The receptor's source is an adult in good health. The sequencing here drew on peripheral blood, taken on day 0 of AZD1222 vaccination. The DNA sequence is given as TGTGCCAGCAGCGTTTCCGGGTCCCCCGAAGCTTTCTTT. It translates as CASSVSGSPEAFF.